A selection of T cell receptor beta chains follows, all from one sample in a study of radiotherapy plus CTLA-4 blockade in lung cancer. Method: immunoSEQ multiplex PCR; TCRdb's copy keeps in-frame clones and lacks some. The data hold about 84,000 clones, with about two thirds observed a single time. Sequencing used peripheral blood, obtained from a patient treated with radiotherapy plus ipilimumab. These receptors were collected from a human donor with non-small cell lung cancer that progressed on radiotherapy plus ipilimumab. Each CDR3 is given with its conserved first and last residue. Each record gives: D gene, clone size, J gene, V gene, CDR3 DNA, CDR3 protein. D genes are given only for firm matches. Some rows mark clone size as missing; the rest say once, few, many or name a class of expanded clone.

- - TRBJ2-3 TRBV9 TGTGCCAGCAGCGTAGACACCACAGATACGCAGTATTTT CASSVDTTDTQYF
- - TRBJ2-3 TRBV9 TGTGCCAGCAGCCCCGGAGGGAACGTCAGAGATACGCAGTATTTT CASSPGGNVRDTQYF
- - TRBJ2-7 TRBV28 TGTGCCAGCATCTCAGGGGCTCACCACCTCGAGCAGTACTTC CASISGAHHLEQYF
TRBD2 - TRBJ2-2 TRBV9 TGTGCCAGCAGCCTCGGGGGGAGGAACACCGGGGAGCTGTTTTTT CASSLGGRNTGELFF
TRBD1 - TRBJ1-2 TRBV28 TGTGCCAGCAGTTTGACTGACAGGGGTGGTGGCTACACCTTC CASSLTDRGGGYTF
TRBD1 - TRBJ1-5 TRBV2 TGTGCCAGCAGTTCTACAGGGGGGGGTCAGCCCCAGCATTTT CASSSTGGGQPQHF
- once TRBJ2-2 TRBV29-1 TGCAGCGTGGGCTTGGGGTTTGGGAACACCGGGGAGCTGTTTTTT CSVGLGFGNTGELFF
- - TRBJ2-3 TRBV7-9 TGTGCCAGCAGCTTAGCAGGGCGGGACACAGATACGCAGTATTTT CASSLAGRDTDTQYF
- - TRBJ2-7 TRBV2 TGTGCCAGCAGTGACGAAGGGCTGGTCTACGAGCAGTACTTC CASSDEGLVYEQYF
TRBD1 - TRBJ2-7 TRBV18 TGTGCCAGCTCCCCGACGGGACAGGCCTCCTACGAGCAGTACTTC CASSPTGQASYEQYF
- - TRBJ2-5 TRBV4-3 TGCGCCAGCAGCCAAGGGGCTGGGGCCGGGGAGACCCAGTACTTC CASSQGAGAGETQYF
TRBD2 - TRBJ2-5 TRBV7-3 TGTGCCAGCAGTCCGGGAGGGGGGTTCGAGGAGACCCAGTACTTC CASSPGGGFEETQYF
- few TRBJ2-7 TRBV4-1 TGCGCCAGCAGCTCCTCCCTCGGTTCATACGAGCAGTACTTC CASSSSLGSYEQYF
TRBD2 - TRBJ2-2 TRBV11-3 TGTGCCAGCAGTGTTAGCGGGAGAATTACCGGGGAGCTGTTTTTT CASSVSGRITGELFF
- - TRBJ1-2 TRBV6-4 TGTGCCAGCAGTGACTCCTTAGGGACTTCTAACTATGGCTACACCTTC CASSDSLGTSNYGYTF